The entry below gives a single T cell receptor beta chain sequence along with its context. This sample was included in a study of shared clonotypes between healthy human individuals. Sequenced by immunoSEQ multiplex PCR; TCRdb stores in-frame clones only, minus some. This sample has roughly 500,000 clones, with about three quarters found just once. The germline CDR1 and CDR2 sequences are SGHRS and YFSETQ. The CDR3 is 16 amino acids. V gave up 4 bases and J gave up 0 bases, with 13 bases separating them. The sequence was obtained from a woman aged 40 to 55 in good health. Some clones in this sample may be carry-over from other donors' samples. The sequencing sample was made of PBMCs. The V call is TRBV5-1, the J call TRBJ2-2, with D perhaps TRBD1 or TRBD2 (6 bases each). The CDR3 protein is CASSTGTCTNTGELFF. CDR3 DNA: TGCGCCAGCAGCACAGGGACTTGCACGAACACCGGGGAGCTGTTTTTT.